This T cell receptor beta chain is from a study of shared clonotypes between healthy human individuals. CD8 cells regarded as naive lacked CD45RO, were positively chosen for CCR7, and omitted terminally differentiated effector memory CD45RA+ cells. The germline V gene encodes CDR1 GTSNPN and CDR2 SVGIG (reference sequence). The V and J ends lost 2 bases and 2 bases, in that order; junction bases with no gene match: 11. The CDR3 loop spans 17 amino acids. Produced via immunoSEQ multiplex PCR; TCRdb's table is partial and in-frame only. This table has approximately 2,000,000 clones, 90% to 95% appearing once.

Source material: naive CD8+ T cells from PBMCs. The chain joins TRBV30 to TRBJ2-3, with 9 nucleotides matching TRBD1. This TCR was sampled from a young man in good health. Some clones in this sample may be carry-over from other donors' samples. Here the CDR3 reads CAWSRPRTGVSTDTQYF. In nucleotides, the CDR3 is TGTGCCTGGAGTAGACCTAGGACAGGGGTTTCCACAGATACGCAGTATTTT.